A selection of T cell receptor beta chains follows, all from one sample in a study of CD8+CD57+ T cells in acquired aplastic anemia. TCRdb ran MiXCR on the reads and lists one entry per CDR3 protein. Here the sample spans approximately 200,000 distinct CDR3 sequences, 60% to 65% being singletons. What was sequenced was sorted CD4+, CD8+, or CD8+CD57+ T cells (not recorded which) from PBMCs. These TCRs come from a human donor in good health. Both conserved end residues are part of each CDR3. Each record gives: clone size, J gene, V gene, D gene, CDR3 DNA, CDR3 protein. D genes are given only for firm matches. Rows give clone size only sometimes, using once, few, many, or a class for an expanded clone.

>few|TRBJ1-5|TRBV28|TRBD1
TGTGCCAGCAGTGAAACAGGGGGCAATCAGCCCCAGCATTTT
CASSETGGNQPQHF
>-|TRBJ1-4|TRBV20-1|-
TGCAGTGCTAGCTCGGGGGATGTGAGGGCTAATGAAAAACTGTTTTTT
CSASSGDVRANEKLFF
>-|TRBJ1-1|TRBV5-1|-
TGCGCCAGCAGCTTGGTAGGAGGGAAGAACACTGAAGCTTTCTTT
CASSLVGGKNTEAFF
>many|TRBJ2-7|TRBV12-3/TRBV12-4|TRBD1
TGTGCCAGCAGTTTTCTGGGACAGGGCTACGAGCAGTACTTC
CASSFLGQGYEQYF
>-|TRBJ2-3|TRBV11-2|TRBD2
TGTGCCAGCAGCTCCCCTGGGTTATGGGGGGGGAGCACAGATACGCAGTATTTT
CASSSPGLWGGSTDTQYF
>-|TRBJ2-5|TRBV15|TRBD2
TGTGCCACCAGCAGCCAATCACCCGGGGGACTAGCGGCCTTC
CATSSQSPGGLAAF
>-|TRBJ2-7|TRBV7-3|TRBD2
TGTGCCAGCAGCTCGGAGACTAGCACCTACGAGCAGTACTTC
CASSSETSTYEQYF
>-|TRBJ1-2|TRBV7-8|TRBD1
TGTGCCAGCAGCCCACTCGGGACAGGGGCAGCTGGCTACACCTTC
CASSPLGTGAAGYTF
>-|TRBJ2-3|TRBV24-1|-
TGTGCCACCAGTGATTCGCGTATGGCAGATACGCAGTATTTT
CATSDSRMADTQYF
>-|TRBJ2-1|TRBV19|-
TGTGCCAGTACCTCAGCGGCGCCGGGTATCTTAAGCAATGAGCAGTTCTTC
CASTSAAPGILSNEQFF
>many|TRBJ1-2|TRBV4-3|-
TGCGCCAGCAGCCAAGATGCAACAGGGTTAGATGGCTACACCTTC
CASSQDATGLDGYTF
>once|TRBJ1-2|TRBV19|-
TGTGCTTCTGGGGGGGACGGATTAACTATAGGCTACACCTTC
CASGGDGLTIGYTF
>many|TRBJ2-3|TRBV5-8|-
TGTGCCAGCAGCGGGGAGACTGGCGGGACAGATACGCAGTATTTT
CASSGETGGTDTQYF
>once|TRBJ1-3|TRBV9|-
TGTGCCAGCAGCTACGGACCGGGAAACACCATATATTTT
CASSYGPGNTIYF
>-|TRBJ2-7|TRBV7-8|TRBD1
TGTGCCAGCAGCTTAGGGCCCCGGACAGGGGCCTACGAGCAGTACTTC
CASSLGPRTGAYEQYF